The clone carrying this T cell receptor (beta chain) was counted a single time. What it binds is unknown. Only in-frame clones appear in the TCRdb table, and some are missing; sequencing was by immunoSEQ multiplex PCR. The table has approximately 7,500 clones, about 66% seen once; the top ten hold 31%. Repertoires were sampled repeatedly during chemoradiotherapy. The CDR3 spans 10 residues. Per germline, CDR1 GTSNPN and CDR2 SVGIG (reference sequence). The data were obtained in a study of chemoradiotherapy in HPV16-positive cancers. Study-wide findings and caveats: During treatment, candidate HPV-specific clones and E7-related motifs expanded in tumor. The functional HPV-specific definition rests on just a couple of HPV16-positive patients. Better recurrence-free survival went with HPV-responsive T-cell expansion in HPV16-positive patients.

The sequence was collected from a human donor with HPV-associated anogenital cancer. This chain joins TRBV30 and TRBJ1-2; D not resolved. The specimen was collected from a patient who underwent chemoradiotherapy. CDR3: CAVRRYGYTF. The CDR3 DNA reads TGTGCGGTGCGGCGCTATGGCTACACCTTC. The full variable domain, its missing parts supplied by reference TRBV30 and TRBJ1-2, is SQTIHQWPATLVQPVGSPLSLECTVEGTSNPNLYWYRQAAGRGLQLLFYSVGIGQISSEVPQNLSASRPQDRQFILSSKKLLLSDSGFYLCAVRRYGYTFGSGTRLTVV.